Following are 19 T cell receptor beta chains from one sample sequenced in a study of blood T cell repertoires in COVID-19. TCRdb's copy holds only in-frame clones and misses some; the assay was immunoSEQ multiplex PCR. The sample contains roughly 90,000 clones, over 75% of which appear only once. The material sequenced was peripheral blood. Receptors were obtained from a woman aged 70 to 79 with acute or convalescent COVID-19.

This chain joins TRBV5-1 and TRBJ1-3; no clear D gene. Germline V gives CDR1 SGHRS, CDR2 YFSETQ. V gave up 4 bases and J gave up 4 bases, with 12 bases separating them. This CDR3 has 14 residues. CDR3 bases: TGCGCCAGCAGCGAACAAAACAACGGAAACACCATATATTTT. This sequence encodes CASSEQNNGNTIYF.

V usage is TRBV5-1 and J usage is TRBJ2-7, with 13 positions matching TRBD2. Germline CDR1 reads SGHRS; CDR2 reads YFSETQ. V trimming: 4 bases; J trimming: 4 bases; junction bases outside the gene matches: 5. The CDR3 is made up of 15 amino acids. The CDR3 nucleotides are TGCGCCAGCAGCCCGGGGACTAGCGGGGAATACGAGCAGTACTTC. It codes for CASSPGTSGEYEQYF.

The V gene is TRBV18, the J gene TRBJ1-6; D remains ambiguous. V lost 5 bases, J lost 8 bases, and 10 bases lay in between. Germline CDR1 KGHSH, CDR2 LQKENI. There are 13 residues in the CDR3. CDR3 sequence reads: CASSAVEDSPLHF. In DNA, the CDR3 is TGTGCCAGCTCAGCCGTTGAGGATTCACCCCTCCACTTT.

The V call is TRBV7-3, the J call TRBJ2-3; no clear D gene. The CDR3 consists of 14 residues. The V gene lost 5 bases and the J gene lost 3 bases, with 12 bases spanning the gap. The germline V gene encodes CDR1 SGHTA and CDR2 FQGTGA. The CDR3 bases are TGTGCCAGCAGCCCCCGGTTTGGTACAGATACGCAGTATTTT. This sequence encodes CASSPRFGTDTQYF.

The CDR3 loop reads CSASGANYGYTF. CDR3 DNA sequence: TGCAGTGCTAGTGGAGCTAACTATGGCTACACCTTC. V and J are TRBV20-1 and TRBJ1-2, with D unresolved. The length of the CDR3 is 12 residues. Germline V gene sequence: CDR1 DFQATT, CDR2 SNEGSKA (reference sequence). The germline V and J ends were trimmed by 3 bases and 0 bases, with 5 bases remaining between them.

This clone has more than one count but fewer than ten. This rearrangement joins TRBV7-9 to TRBJ1-1, with D possibly TRBD1 on 5 matching bases. The length of the CDR3 is 15 residues. Per the germline V gene, CDR1 is SEHNR and CDR2 is FQNEAQ (reference sequence). V was pared by 3 bases and J by 1 base, with 12 bases between. The CDR3 here is CASSFGHSTNTEAFF. For the CDR3, the DNA is TGTGCCAGCAGCTTCGGACATTCAACGAACACTGAAGCTTTCTTT.

The gene calls are TRBV5-5 and TRBJ1-1; D not certain. This CDR3 contains 16 residues. The germline gives CDR1 SGHKS, CDR2 YYEKEE (reference sequence). V was pared by 4 bases and J by 3 bases, with 19 bases between. CDR3 region: CASSQSWASKDTEAFF. The CDR3 bases are TGTGCCAGCAGCCAGTCCTGGGCCTCGAAGGACACTGAAGCTTTCTTT.

The chain couples TRBV5-1 to TRBJ2-5; D unresolved. CDR1 and CDR2 from the germline V gene are SGHRS and YFSETQ. V lost 0 bases, J lost 2 bases, and 5 bases lay in between. This CDR3 is 13 amino acids long. As DNA, the CDR3 is TGCGCCAGCAGCTTGGGCCTACAAGAGACCCAGTACTTC. Translated, it gives CASSLGLQETQYF.

The rearrangement uses TRBV19 and TRBJ2-7; 8 positions agree with TRBD2. Germline values: CDR1 LNHDA, CDR2 SQIVND (reference sequence). The CDR3 extends over 17 amino acids. V was pared by 1 base and J by 0 bases, with 8 bases of the junction left unmatched. The CDR3 sequence is CASSIVPSGSFSYEQYF. The CDR3 bases are TGTGCCAGTAGTATAGTACCTAGCGGGTCTTTCTCCTACGAGCAGTACTTC.

CDR3: CASSSRQGSTGELFF. The CDR3 nucleotides read TGTGCCAGCAGTTCCCGACAGGGGAGCACCGGGGAGCTGTTTTTT. This chain connects TRBV11-1 to TRBJ2-2; 8 bases match TRBD1. This CDR3 is 15 amino acids long. Trimming cost V 6 bases and J 4 bases; bases outside gene matches: 7. Looked up from germline, CDR1 is SGHAT and CDR2 is FQDESV (reference sequence). The whole variable domain, filled in from reference TRBV11-1 and TRBJ2-2, reads EAEVAQSPRYKITEKSQAVAFWCDPISGHATLYWYRQILGQGPELLVQFQDESVVDDSQLPKDRFSAERLKGVDSTLKIQPAELGDSAMYLCASSSRQGSTGELFFGEGSRLTVL.

This chain joins TRBV15 and TRBJ2-5; tentatively, D is TRBD2 (6 bases). Trimming stripped 0 bases from V and 5 bases from J, with 13 bases between. Germline CDR1 and CDR2: LNHNV and YYDKDF (reference sequence). This CDR3 contains 15 residues. CDR3 sequence (DNA): TGTGCCACCAGCAGAGATCGCGGGGTGGGGGAGACCCAGTACTTC. Its protein is CATSRDRGVGETQYF.

The chain employs TRBV5-5 and TRBJ1-2, with D possibly matching TRBD1 (6 bases). Between the trimmed V and J ends, which lost 4 bases and 1 base, there was a span of 8 bases. CDR1 and CDR2 from the germline V gene are SGHKS and YYEKEE (reference sequence). This CDR3 contains 13 residues. For the CDR3, the DNA is TGTGCCAGCAGCCCGGACAGTAACTATGGCTACACCTTC. It yields the protein CASSPDSNYGYTF.

This chain connects TRBV19 to TRBJ1-4; D is unresolved. V was pared by 3 bases and J by 6 bases, with 11 bases between. Germline V gene lookup returns CDR1 LNHDA and CDR2 SQIVND (reference sequence). The CDR3 has 14 amino acids. CDR3 loop: CASSIYYLDEKLFF. DNA of the CDR3: TGTGCCAGTAGTATCTACTACCTGGATGAAAAACTGTTTTTT.

The V and J genes are TRBV11-2 and TRBJ2-5; possible D gene TRBD1, 6 bases. This CDR3 spans 16 amino acids. V was pared by 1 base and J by 5 bases, with 17 bases between. CDR1 is SGHAT and CDR2 is FQNNGV in the germline V gene. Written as DNA, the CDR3 is TGTGCCAGCAGCTTAGTTTGGGGGCAGGGAGAGGAGACCCAGTACTTC. This translates into CASSLVWGQGEETQYF.

V usage is TRBV5-1 and J usage is TRBJ2-2; 7 positions agree with TRBD1. The CDR3 extends over 16 amino acids. J lost 4 bases, V lost 1 base, and 7 bases had no gene match. The germline V gene has CDR1 SGHRS and CDR2 YFSETQ. CDR3 protein: CASSLNRGSGTGELFF. The CDR3 nucleotides read TGCGCCAGCAGCTTGAACAGGGGATCGGGCACCGGGGAGCTGTTTTTT.

The gene calls are TRBV19 and TRBJ2-2; D gene unclear. The CDR3 sequence is 17 residues long. V lost 0 bases and J lost 0, with 11 bases in between. Germline CDR1 reads LNHDA; CDR2 reads SQIVND (reference sequence). The CDR3 protein is CASSIEASRSNTGELFF. CDR3 sequence (DNA): TGTGCCAGTAGTATAGAGGCCTCCAGGTCGAACACCGGGGAGCTGTTTTTT.

The V gene is TRBV12-5, the J gene TRBJ2-5; 8 bases are a match to TRBD1. CDR1 LGHNT and CDR2 FRNRAP come from the germline V gene. The CDR3 spans 14 residues. The ends lost 7 bases at V and 1 base at J; junction bases unmatched: 5. The CDR3 DNA follows: TGTGCTAGTGTCCGACAGGGGACCCAAGAGACCCAGTACTTC. It specifies CASVRQGTQETQYF. Combining the CDR3 with reference TRBV12-5 and TRBJ2-5 gives the whole variable domain DARVTQTPRHKVTEMGQEVTMRCQPILGHNTVFWYRQTMMQGLELLAYFRNRAPLDDSGMPKDRFSAEMPDATLATLKIQPSEPRDSAVYFCASVRQGTQETQYFGPGTRLLVL.

CDR3 in amino acids: CASSQDRNYEQYF. As DNA, the CDR3 is TGTGCCAGCAGCCAAGATAGAAACTACGAGCAGTACTTC. The chain joins TRBV3-1 (or the pseudogene TRBV3-2) to TRBJ2-7; the D is unclear. With 0 bases removed from V and 3 bases from J, the gap between germline ends came to 6 bases. Germline V gene sequence: CDR1 LGHDT, CDR2 YNNKEL (reference sequence). The CDR3 loop spans 13 amino acids.

The V gene is TRBV28, the J gene TRBJ1-1; the match to TRBD1 covers 8 bases. This CDR3 contains 12 residues. V trimming: 5 bases; J trimming: 8 bases; junction bases outside the gene matches: 4. CDR1 and CDR2 (germline): MDHEN, SYDVKM. The CDR3 spells CASSIRQGEAFF. The CDR3 DNA reads as TGTGCCAGCAGTATCCGACAGGGGGAAGCTTTCTTT.